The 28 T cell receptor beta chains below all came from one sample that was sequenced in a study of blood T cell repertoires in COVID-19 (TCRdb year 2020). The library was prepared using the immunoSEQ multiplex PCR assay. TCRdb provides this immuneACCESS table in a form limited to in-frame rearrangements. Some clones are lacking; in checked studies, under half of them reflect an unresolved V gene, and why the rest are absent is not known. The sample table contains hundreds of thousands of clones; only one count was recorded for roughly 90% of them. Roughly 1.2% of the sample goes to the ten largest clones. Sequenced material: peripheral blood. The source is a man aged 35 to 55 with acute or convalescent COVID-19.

DNA of the CDR3: TGTGCCAGCCAACTAGCGGGAGGCCACTCCTACGAGCAGTACTTC. Translated, it gives CASQLAGGHSYEQYF. V usage is TRBV6-5 and J usage is TRBJ2-7; 12 bases line up with TRBD2. CDR3 length: 15 amino acids. The V gene end was trimmed by 8 bases and the J gene end by 0 bases; junction bases not matched to a gene: 5. Germline CDR1 reads MNHEY; CDR2 reads SVGAGI.

CDR3 sequence reads: CASSPSPGLGQFF. CDR3 nucleotide sequence: TGTGCCAGCAGCCCATCACCGGGACTAGGCCAGTTCTTC. The chain has TRBV7-3 and TRBJ2-1; 8 bases agree with TRBD2. The germline V gene has CDR1 SGHTA and CDR2 FQGTGA. The CDR3 totals 13 residues. The J segment lost 13 bases and the V segment lost 5 bases, leaving 10 bases of the junction unmatched.

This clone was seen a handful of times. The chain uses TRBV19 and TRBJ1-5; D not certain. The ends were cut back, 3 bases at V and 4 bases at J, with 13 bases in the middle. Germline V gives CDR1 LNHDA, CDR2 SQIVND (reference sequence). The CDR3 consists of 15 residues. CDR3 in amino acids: CASSIWNRINQPQHF. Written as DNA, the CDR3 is TGTGCCAGTAGTATTTGGAACAGAATTAATCAGCCCCAGCATTTT. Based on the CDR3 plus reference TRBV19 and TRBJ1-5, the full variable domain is DGGITQSPKYLFRKEGQNVTLSCEQNLNHDAMYWYRQDPGQGLRLIYYSQIVNDFQKGDIAEGYSVSREKKESFPLTVTSAQKNPTAFYLCASSIWNRINQPQHFGDGTRLSIL.

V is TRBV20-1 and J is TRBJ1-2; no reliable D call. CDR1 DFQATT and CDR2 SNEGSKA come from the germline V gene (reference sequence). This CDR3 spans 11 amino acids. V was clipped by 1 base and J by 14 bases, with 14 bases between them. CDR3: CSARGFTPETF. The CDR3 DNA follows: TGCAGTGCTAGAGGGTTCACCCCAGAAACCTTC.

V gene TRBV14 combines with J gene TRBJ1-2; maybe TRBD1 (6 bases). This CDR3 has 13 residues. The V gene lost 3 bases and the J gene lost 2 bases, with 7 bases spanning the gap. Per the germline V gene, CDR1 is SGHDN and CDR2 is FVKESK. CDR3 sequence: CASSHGQNYGYTF. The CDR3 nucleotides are TGTGCCAGCAGCCACGGACAGAACTATGGCTACACCTTC.

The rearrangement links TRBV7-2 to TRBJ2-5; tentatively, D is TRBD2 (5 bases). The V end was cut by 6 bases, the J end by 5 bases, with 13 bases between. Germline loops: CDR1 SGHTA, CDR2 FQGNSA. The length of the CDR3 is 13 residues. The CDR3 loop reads CASSAGSTETQYF. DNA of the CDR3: TGTGCCAGCAGTGCGGGCTCGACGGAGACCCAGTACTTC.

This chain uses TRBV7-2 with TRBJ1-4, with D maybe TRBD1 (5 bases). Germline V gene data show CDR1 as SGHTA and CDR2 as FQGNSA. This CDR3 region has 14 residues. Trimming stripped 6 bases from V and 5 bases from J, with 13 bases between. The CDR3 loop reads CASRTGGSNEKLFF. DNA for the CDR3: TGTGCCAGCAGGACCGGGGGTTCGAATGAAAAACTGTTTTTT.

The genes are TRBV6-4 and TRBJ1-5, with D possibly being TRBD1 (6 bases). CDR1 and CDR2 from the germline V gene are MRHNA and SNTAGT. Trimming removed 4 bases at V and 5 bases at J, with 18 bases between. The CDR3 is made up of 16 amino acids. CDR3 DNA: TGTGCCAGCAGTGGCTCGAGGGACACCCTTTATCAGCCCCAGCATTTT. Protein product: CASSGSRDTLYQPQHF.

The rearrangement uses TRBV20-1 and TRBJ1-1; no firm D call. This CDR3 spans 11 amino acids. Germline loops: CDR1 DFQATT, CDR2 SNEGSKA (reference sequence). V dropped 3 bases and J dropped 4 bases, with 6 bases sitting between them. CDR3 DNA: TGCAGTGCTAGTATTAGCACTGAAGCTTTCTTT. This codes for CSASISTEAFF.

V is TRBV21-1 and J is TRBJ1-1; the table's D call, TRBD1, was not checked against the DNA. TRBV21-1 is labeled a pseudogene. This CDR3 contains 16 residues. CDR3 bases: TGTGCCAGCAGCACCTCCCCCCTGGACACGAACACTGAAGCTTTCTTT. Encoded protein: CASSTSPLDTNTEAFF.

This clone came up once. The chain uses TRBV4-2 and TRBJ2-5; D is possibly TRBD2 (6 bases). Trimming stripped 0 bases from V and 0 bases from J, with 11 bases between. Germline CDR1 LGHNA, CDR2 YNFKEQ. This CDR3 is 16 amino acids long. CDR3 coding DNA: TGTGCCAGCAGCCAAGATGGGCCGGGGGACCAAGAGACCCAGTACTTC. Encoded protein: CASSQDGPGDQETQYF.

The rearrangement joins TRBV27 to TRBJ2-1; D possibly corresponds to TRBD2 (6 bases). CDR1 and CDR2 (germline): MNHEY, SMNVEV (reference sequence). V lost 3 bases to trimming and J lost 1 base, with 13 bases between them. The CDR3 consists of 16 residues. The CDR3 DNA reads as TGTGCCAGCAGTTTTTCTACTAGCCGGTCCTACAATGAGCAGTTCTTC. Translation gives CASSFSTSRSYNEQFF.

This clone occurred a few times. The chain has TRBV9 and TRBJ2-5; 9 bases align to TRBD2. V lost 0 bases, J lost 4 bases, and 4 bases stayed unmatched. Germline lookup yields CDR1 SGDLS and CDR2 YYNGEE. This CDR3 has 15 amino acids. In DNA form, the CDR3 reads TGTGCCAGCAGCGTAGGCGGGAGGGGGTCAGAGACCCAGTACTTC. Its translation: CASSVGGRGSETQYF.

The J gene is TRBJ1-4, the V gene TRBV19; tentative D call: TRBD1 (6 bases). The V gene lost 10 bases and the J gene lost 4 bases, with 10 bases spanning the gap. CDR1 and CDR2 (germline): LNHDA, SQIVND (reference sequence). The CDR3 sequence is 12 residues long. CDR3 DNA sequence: TGTGCCACTCAGGGGAATAATGAAAAACTGTTTTTT. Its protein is CATQGNNEKLFF.

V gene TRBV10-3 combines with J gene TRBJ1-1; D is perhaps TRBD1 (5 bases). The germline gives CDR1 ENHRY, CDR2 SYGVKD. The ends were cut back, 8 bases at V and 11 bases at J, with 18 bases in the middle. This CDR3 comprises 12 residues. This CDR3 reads CAISDSGVQAFF. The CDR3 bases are TGTGCCATCTCTGACTCGGGGGTGCAGGCTTTCTTT.

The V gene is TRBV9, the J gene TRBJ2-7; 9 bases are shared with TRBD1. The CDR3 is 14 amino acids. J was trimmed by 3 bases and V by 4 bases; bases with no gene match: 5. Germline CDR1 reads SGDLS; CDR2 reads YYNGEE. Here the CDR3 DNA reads TGTGCCAGCAGCCTCGGGGGACAGGGCTACGAGCAGTACTTC. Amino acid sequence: CASSLGGQGYEQYF.

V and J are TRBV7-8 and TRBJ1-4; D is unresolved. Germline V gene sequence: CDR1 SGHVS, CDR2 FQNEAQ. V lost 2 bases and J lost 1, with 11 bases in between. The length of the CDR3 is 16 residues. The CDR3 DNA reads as TGTGCCAGCAGCTTATCATACAGCATAACTAATGAAAAACTGTTTTTT. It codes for CASSLSYSITNEKLFF.

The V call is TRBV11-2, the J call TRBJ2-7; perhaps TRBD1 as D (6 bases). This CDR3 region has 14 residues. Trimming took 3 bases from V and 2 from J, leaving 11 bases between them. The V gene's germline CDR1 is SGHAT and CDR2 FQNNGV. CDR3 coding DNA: TGTGCCAGCAGCTTTCAGGGGCGCCCCTACGAGCAGTACTTC. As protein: CASSFQGRPYEQYF.

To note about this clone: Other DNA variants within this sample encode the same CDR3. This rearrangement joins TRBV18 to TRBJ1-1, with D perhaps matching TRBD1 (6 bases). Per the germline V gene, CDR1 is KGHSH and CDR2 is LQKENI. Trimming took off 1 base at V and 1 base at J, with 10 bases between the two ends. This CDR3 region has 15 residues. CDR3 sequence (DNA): TGTGCCAGCTCACCACAGGGAGGGGGGAACACTGAAGCTTTCTTT. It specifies CASSPQGGGNTEAFF.

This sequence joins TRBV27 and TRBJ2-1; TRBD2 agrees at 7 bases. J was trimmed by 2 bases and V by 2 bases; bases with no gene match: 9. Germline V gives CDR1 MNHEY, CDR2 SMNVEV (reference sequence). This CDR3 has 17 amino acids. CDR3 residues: CASSLGGGGGAYNEQFF. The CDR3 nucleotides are TGTGCCAGCAGTTTAGGAGGCGGGGGAGGTGCCTACAATGAGCAGTTCTTC.

DNA for the CDR3: TGTGCCAGCAGTTTTGGTTCGTCGGGGGATGGGGGCTACACCTTC. This codes for CASSFGSSGDGGYTF. The chain combines TRBV28 with TRBJ1-2; possible D gene TRBD1, 5 bases. V was cut by 3 bases and J by 8 bases, with 19 bases left in between. Per germline, CDR1 MDHEN and CDR2 SYDVKM. This CDR3 comprises 15 residues.

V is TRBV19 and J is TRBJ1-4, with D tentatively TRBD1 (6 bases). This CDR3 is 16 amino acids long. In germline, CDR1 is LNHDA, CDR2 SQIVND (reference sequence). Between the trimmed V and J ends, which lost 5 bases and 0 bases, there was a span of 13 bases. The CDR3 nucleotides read TGTGCCAGTAGTCAGGACAGAAGAACAACTAATGAAAAACTGTTTTTT. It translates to CASSQDRRTTNEKLFF. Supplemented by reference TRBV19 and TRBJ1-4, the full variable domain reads DGGITQSPKYLFRKEGQNVTLSCEQNLNHDAMYWYRQDPGQGLRLIYYSQIVNDFQKGDIAEGYSVSREKKESFPLTVTSAQKNPTAFYLCASSQDRRTTNEKLFFGSGTQLSVL.

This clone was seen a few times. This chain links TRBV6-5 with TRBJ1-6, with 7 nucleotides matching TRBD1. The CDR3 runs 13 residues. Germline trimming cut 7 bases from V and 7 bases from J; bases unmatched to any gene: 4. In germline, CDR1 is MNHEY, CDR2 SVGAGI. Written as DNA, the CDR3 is TGTGCCAGCATGGGGACAGCAAATTCACCCCTCCACTTT. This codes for CASMGTANSPLHF.

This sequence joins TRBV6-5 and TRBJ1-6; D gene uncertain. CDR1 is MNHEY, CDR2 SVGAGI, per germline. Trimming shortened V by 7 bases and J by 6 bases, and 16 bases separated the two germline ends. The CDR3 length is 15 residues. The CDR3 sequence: CASNPGFGFNSPLHF. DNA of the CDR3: TGTGCCAGCAATCCGGGGTTCGGCTTTAATTCACCCCTCCACTTT.

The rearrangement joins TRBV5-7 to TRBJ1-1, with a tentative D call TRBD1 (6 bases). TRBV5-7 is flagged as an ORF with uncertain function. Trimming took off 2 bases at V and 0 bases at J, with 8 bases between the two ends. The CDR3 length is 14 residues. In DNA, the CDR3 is TGTGCCAGCAGCTTCCAGGGGATGAACACTGAAGCTTTCTTT. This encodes CASSFQGMNTEAFF.

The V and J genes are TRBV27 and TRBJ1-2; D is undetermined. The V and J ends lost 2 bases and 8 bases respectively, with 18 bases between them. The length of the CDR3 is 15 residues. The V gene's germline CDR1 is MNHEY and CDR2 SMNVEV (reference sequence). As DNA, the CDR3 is TGTGCCAGCAGTTTACTCGATAAAGGCCTCGGGGGCTACACCTTC. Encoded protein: CASSLLDKGLGGYTF.

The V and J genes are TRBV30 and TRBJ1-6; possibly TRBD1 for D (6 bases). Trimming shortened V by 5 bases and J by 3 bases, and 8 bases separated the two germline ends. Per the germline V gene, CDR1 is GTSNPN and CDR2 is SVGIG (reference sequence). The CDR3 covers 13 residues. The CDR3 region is CAWRTDYNSPLHF. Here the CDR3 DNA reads TGTGCCTGGCGGACAGACTATAATTCACCCCTCCACTTT. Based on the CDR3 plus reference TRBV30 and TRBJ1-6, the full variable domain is SQTIHQWPATLVQPVGSPLSLECTVEGTSNPNLYWYRQAAGRGLQLLFYSVGIGQISSEVPQNLSASRPQDRQFILSSKKLLLSDSGFYLCAWRTDYNSPLHFGNGTRLTVT.

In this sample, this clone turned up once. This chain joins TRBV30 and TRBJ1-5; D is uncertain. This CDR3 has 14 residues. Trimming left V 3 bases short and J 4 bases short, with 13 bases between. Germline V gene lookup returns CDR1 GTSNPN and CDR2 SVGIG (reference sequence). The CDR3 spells CAWRGRTENQPQHF. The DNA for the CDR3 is TGTGCCTGGAGAGGGAGGACGGAGAATCAGCCCCAGCATTTT.